This TCR beta chain derives from a study of blood T cell repertoires in COVID-19. CDR1 is SGHDN and CDR2 is FVKESK in the germline V gene. This CDR3 comprises 13 residues. The junction had 1 base not matched to a gene; V was cut back by 3 bases and J by 7 bases. This table comes from immunoSEQ multiplex PCR, and its TCRdb copy is limited to in-frame clones, with some not included. The sample consists of about 300,000 clones, roughly nine tenths of them appearing once. The sequence was obtained from a woman in her 30s with COVID-19, enrolled during active disease. The source material was peripheral blood. The chain recombines TRBV14 with TRBJ1-3, with 9 bases identical to TRBD1. The CDR3 DNA sequence: TGTGCCAGCAGCCACGACAGGGGGAACACCATATATTTT. Amino acid sequence: CASSHDRGNTIYF.